This T cell receptor (beta chain) was identified in a study of shared clonotypes between healthy human individuals. Germline CDR1 reads SGDLS; CDR2 reads YYNGEE. V lost 0 bases, J lost 0 bases, and 12 bases lay in between. This CDR3 is built from 17 residues. The data were produced by immunoSEQ multiplex PCR, yet TCRdb's version contains in-frame clones alone and is incomplete. Here the sample spans approximately 1.4 million clones, 98% being singletons. The sample consisted of naive CD4+ T cells sorted from blood. Subset indicated: CD45RA+ positively selected. The V call is TRBV9, the J call TRBJ2-2; no firm D call. The source is a man aged 25 to 40 in good health. The CDR3 loop reads CASSVAGLLANTGELFF. In DNA form, the CDR3 reads TGTGCCAGCAGCGTAGCTGGGTTGCTCGCGAACACCGGGGAGCTGTTTTTT. Using reference TRBV9 and TRBJ2-2 for the parts outside the CDR3, the full variable domain is DSGVTQTPKHLITATGQRVTLRCSPRSGDLSVYWYQQSLDQGLQFLIQYYNGEERAKGNILERFSAQQFPDLHSELNLSSLELGDSALYFCASSVAGLLANTGELFFGEGSRLTVL.